This TCR beta chain was recorded in a study of T-cell memory formation after mild COVID-19. Study findings and constraints: Clones shrinking between day 15 and 85 showed a balanced CD4/CD8 split, and those that grew later tilted toward CD4+. Confirmation was lacking for SARS-CoV-2 specificity of second-wave clones that peaked on day 37.

V lost 3 bases and J lost 3, with 12 bases in between. This CDR3 has 15 amino acids. Germline CDR1 is SGDLS and CDR2 is YYNGEE. Each CDR3 protein gets one entry after TCRdb re-called the 5' RACE reads with MiXCR. The table records hundreds of thousands of distinct CDR3 sequences, around 15% of them present only once. This clonotype was detected a few times. Its antigen is not known. The J gene is TRBJ2-2, the V gene TRBV9; either TRBD1 or TRBD2 may supply D (6 bases each). Sequenced input: PBMCs or a T cell subset sorted from them (not recorded which). The sequence was obtained from a man between 18 and 35 years old who had mild COVID-19 (a few samples of this study predate the infection). Cell type and time point are not known. CDR3 nucleotides: TGTGCCAGCAGCGGAGGGGGACTTCACACCGGGGAGCTGTTTTTT. This sequence encodes CASSGGGLHTGELFF.